The 8 T cell receptor beta chains in this list originate from one sample, sequenced in a study of vaccination effects on CD4 cells after COVID-19. Libraries were prepared by immunoSEQ multiplex PCR; TCRdb keeps only in-frame clonotypes and omits some of them. The sample contains 50,000 to 75,000 clones, 72% of which appear only once. Their cognate antigens are unknown. Cultured cells yielded isolated CD4+ T cells after approximately nine days. The sequenced sample was CD4+ T cells from PBMCs cultured without peptide, obtained before COVID-19 vaccination. Receptors originate from a human donor who had a prior SARS-CoV-2 infection.

The chain couples TRBV11-3 to TRBJ2-1; 15 bases are a match to TRBD2. The CDR3 extends over 18 amino acids. The germline gives CDR1 SGHNT, CDR2 YENEEA. V shed 5 bases, J shed 6 bases, and the junction held 11 bases outside the gene matches. As DNA, the CDR3 is TGTGCCAGCAGCCTATTGGGACTAGCGGGAGGCCACGCCAATGAGCAGTTCTTC. It translates to CASSLLGLAGGHANEQFF.

The V call is TRBV4-2, the J call TRBJ2-7; the match to TRBD2 covers 10 bases. V lost 6 bases to trimming and J lost 2 bases; unmatched junction nucleotides: 13. From germline, CDR1 is LGHNA and CDR2 YNFKEQ. The CDR3 runs 17 residues. In nucleotides, the CDR3 is TGTGCCAGCAGTACGGTAGGAGCGGGGGGGACCACCTACGAGCAGTACTTC. Amino acid sequence: CASSTVGAGGTTYEQYF.

The V gene is TRBV19, the J gene TRBJ2-5, with 7 bases identical to TRBD2. The CDR3 totals 17 residues. Losses at the gene ends were 7 bases for V and 7 bases for J; bases not matched to a gene: 21. CDR1 LNHDA and CDR2 SQIVND come from the germline V gene (reference sequence). The CDR3 reads CASTPSGRESPRGTQYF. CDR3 nucleotides: TGTGCCAGTACTCCCTCCGGGCGGGAGAGCCCGAGGGGGACCCAGTACTTC.

V is TRBV18 and J is TRBJ2-7; 8 nucleotides agree with TRBD1. The CDR3 consists of 14 residues. Germline V gene data show CDR1 as KGHSH and CDR2 as LQKENI. After removal of 1 base from V and 4 bases from J, the junction contained 3 bases not matched to a gene. The CDR3 DNA follows: TGTGCCAGCTCACCACGACAGGGGCAGTACGAGCAGTACTTC. The encoded protein is CASSPRQGQYEQYF.

J is TRBJ2-3 and V is TRBV30, with TRBD2 matching 7 bases. CDR1 and CDR2 from the germline V gene are GTSNPN and SVGIG (reference sequence). The CDR3 length is 14 residues. The V gene end was trimmed by 2 bases and the J gene end by 5 bases; junction bases not matched to a gene: 7. CDR3 DNA: TGTGCCTGGAGTATAGGGAGGGCCCAAGATACGCAGTATTTT. Translation: CAWSIGRAQDTQYF. Full variable domain (rest looked up from reference TRBV30 and TRBJ2-3): SQTIHQWPATLVQPVGSPLSLECTVEGTSNPNLYWYRQAAGRGLQLLFYSVGIGQISSEVPQNLSASRPQDRQFILSSKKLLLSDSGFYLCAWSIGRAQDTQYFGPGTRLTVL.

The V call is TRBV5-8, the J call TRBJ2-5; 7 nucleotides agree with TRBD2. The V segment lost 0 bases and the J segment 0 bases; nucleotides outside the gene matches: 2. The CDR3 totals 15 residues. Germline V lookup: CDR1 SGHTS, CDR2 YDEGEE. This CDR3 is CASSLAGGYQETQYF. The CDR3 DNA reads TGTGCCAGCAGCTTGGCGGGGGGATACCAAGAGACCCAGTACTTC.

A remark on this clone: The junction departs from the called germline gene at one end, perhaps through a read error. This chain uses TRBV15 with TRBJ2-1; no clear D gene. Germline V lookup: CDR1 LNHNV, CDR2 YYDKDF (reference sequence). The CDR3 covers 17 residues. The CDR3 bases are TGTGCCGCCAGCAGAACCCCCCGGGCAGACGATTACAATGAGCAGTTCTTC. Amino acids: CAASRTPRADDYNEQFF.

J is TRBJ2-3 and V is TRBV5-4; 7 bases map to TRBD2. The CDR3 totals 15 residues. The trim removed 0 bases at V and 3 bases at J, leaving 4 bases unmatched. Germline loops: CDR1 SGHNT, CDR2 YYREEE (reference sequence). The CDR3 coding sequence is TGTGCCAGCAGCTTGGACGGGAGGAGAACAGATACGCAGTATTTT. It translates to CASSLDGRRTDTQYF.